This section outlines one TCR beta chain sequence together with its context. This entry belongs to a study of blood T cell repertoires in COVID-19. As for the study in general: Specimens from acute and convalescent COVID-19 originated in the United States, Italy and Spain.

Germline trimming cut 4 bases from V and 3 bases from J; bases unmatched to any gene: 11. The CDR3 runs 16 residues. CDR1 and CDR2 (germline): SGDLS, YYNGEE. Assay used: immunoSEQ multiplex PCR; TCRdb lists only in-frame clones, some missing. The sample lists roughly 190,000 clones; roughly four fifths were seen once. The source material was peripheral blood. The V call is TRBV9, the J call TRBJ2-7, with TRBD2 matching over 9 bases. The TCR comes from a woman in her seventies with active or convalescent COVID-19. This CDR3 reads CASSPEVAGARYEQYF. CDR3 nucleotides: TGTGCCAGCAGCCCCGAGGTAGCGGGAGCGCGCTACGAGCAGTACTTC.